This entry concerns a single TCR beta chain. The antigen remains undetermined. CDR3 length: 19 residues. Germline V gives CDR1 SGHVS, CDR2 FNYEAQ. V shed 1 base, J shed 6 bases, and the junction held 15 bases outside the gene matches. The PCR employed 60 Vbeta primers together with 13 Jbeta primers. Data came from immunoSEQ multiplex PCR; TCRdb stores just in-frame clones and leaves some out. The top ten hold more than 4% of the sample, which has some 150,000 clones, approximately 87% seen once. The sample comes from a study of cytomegalovirus exposure and HLA in healthy donors. General study points: Within an earlier analysis, most TCR beta V segments proved productive either about 87% or about 30% of the time. Roughly even sequencing depth across donors was the assumption behind the presence/absence analyses. Immune exposure information comprised only CMV serostatus. TCR beta V- and J-gene trimming, according to a later analysis, was linked to a missense DCLRE1C variant.

The V and J genes are TRBV7-6 and TRBJ2-1, with TRBD1 matching over 10 bases. The TCR originated in a woman aged 30 to 39 in good health and CMV-seronegative. Sequencing used PBMCs. The CDR3, as DNA: TGTGCCAGCAGCTTAGTAGGCGGGATCGGACAGGGGGTCGGCAATGAGCAGTTCTTC. Encoded protein: CASSLVGGIGQGVGNEQFF. Combining the CDR3 with reference TRBV7-6 and TRBJ2-1 gives the whole variable domain GAGVSQSPRYKVTKRGQDVALRCDPISGHVSLYWYRQALGQGPEFLTYFNYEAQQDKSGLPNDRFSAERPEGSISTLTIQRTEQRDSAMYRCASSLVGGIGQGVGNEQFFGPGTRLTVL.